This TCR beta chain was captured in a study of T-cell memory formation after mild COVID-19. Study context: The two donors had largely donor-specific TCR clusters.

The germline V gene has CDR1 KGHDR and CDR2 SFDVKD. The CDR3 extends over 14 amino acids. The germline V and J ends were trimmed by 3 bases and 6 bases, with 10 bases remaining between them. TCRdb redid the calling of the 5' RACE reads with MiXCR, one entry per CDR3 protein. The data hold 450,000 to 650,000 distinct CDR3 sequences, with roughly 21% observed a single time. The sample was PBMCs or a T cell subset sorted from them (not recorded which). This receptor was obtained from an adult woman who had mild COVID-19 (a few samples of this study predate the infection). Cell type and time point are not known. The rearrangement links TRBV24-1 to TRBJ2-2, with D tentatively TRBD1 or TRBD2 (5 bases each). CDR3 residues: CATSDTLGAGELFF. The CDR3 nucleotides read TGTGCCACCAGTGATACATTGGGGGCCGGGGAGCTGTTTTTT.